This T cell receptor (beta chain) originates from a study of T cell responses to AZD1222 COVID-19 vaccine. Study outcomes and limitations: Spike regions recognized by vaccine-associated CD4 TCRs spanned the protein, led by 160-218 and 743-854.

Worth noting for this clone: What it binds is unknown.

This CDR3 contains 14 residues. Trimming removed 4 bases from V and 4 bases from J, with 13 bases in between. Looked up from germline, CDR1 is SEHNR and CDR2 is FQNEAQ (reference sequence). Profiled with immunoSEQ multiplex PCR; TCRdb holds only in-frame clones, not every one. This table has 130,000 to 150,000 clones, roughly 88% appearing once. The specimen was peripheral blood, collected 28 days after the second AZD1222 dose. This chain joins TRBV7-9 and TRBJ1-2, with a weak D call TRBD1 (6 bases). This clonotype was obtained from an adult who received the AZD1222 COVID-19 vaccine. CDR3 region: CASSSRTDAYGYTF. DNA for the CDR3: TGTGCCAGCAGCTCTCGGACAGATGCCTATGGCTACACCTTC.